The following is a TCR beta chain sequence with its context. This clonotype was seen at least ten times. It has no known antigen specificity. It has no much larger one-base neighbor in the sample; base qualities were not kept. The iRepertoire nested amplicon-rescue multiplex PCR (arm-PCR) platform was used to amplify TCR alpha and beta CDR3 regions from RNA. One-step reverse transcription and amplification used about 95-400 ng of tissue mRNA or PBMC total RNA as input. Following bead purification, Illumina adapters were added by a secondary multiplex PCR, and libraries between 200 and 400 bp were gel-purified. Libraries carried internal 6-nucleotide barcodes used for demultiplexing. The libraries were sequenced on an Illumina MiSeq using 2x220 or 2x250 nucleotide paired-end reads. The authors' analysis ran thus. Paired reads were merged using FLASH 1.2.11 and were aligned to the GRCh37 human genome using BWA-MEM, after which TRA and TRB reads were extracted. V and J assignment used an IMGT-derived reference of cassette sequences and CDR3 motifs that included pseudogenes. Three-frame translation of reads was performed, and productive CDR3s were defined as those with a C...FGXG motif and no stop codons. Clonotypes were defined as unique combinations of V-J cassette pair and CDR3 amino acid sequence. Hamming distance filtering was applied to reads, with thresholds set by the sequence error rate of each sample in mapped regions. TCRdb itself trimmed the public reads at Q25 with fastp, ran MiXCR and retained productive beta chains. Rows with one shared CDR3 protein collapse into an entry with the most common genes and DNA. In this record, the V and J calls reflect TCRdb's handling and not the investigators' own analysis. The sample profile shows around 350,000 distinct CDR3 sequences; about 40% of them were found once. The ten largest clones take up approximately 12% of the sample.

The sample belongs to a study of glioma-infiltrating T cells (dated by TCRdb to 2016 to 2017). Study-level background: Low-grade gliomas were WHO grade II oligodendrogliomas or astrocytomas, and glioblastomas were WHO grade IV tumors sampled at initial rather than recurrent diagnosis. Glioma patients received dexamethasone for six or fewer days before surgery. The sequencing target for blood libraries was 4.5- to 10-fold coverage of 950,000 to 1,000,000 peripheral T cells. Sequencing of TCR alpha- and beta-chain repertoires was performed on glioma tissue, on non-neoplastic brain tissue, and on matched peripheral blood mononuclear cells. To gauge divergence between tissue and blood T-cell populations, every tissue-infiltrating repertoire was compared against the peripheral blood repertoire from the same patient. Three low-grade glioma patients, seven to nine primary glioblastoma patients, and three non-glioma patients who contributed non-neoplastic brain tissue made up the paired cohort.

Overall study outcomes, separate from this receptor: VJ-independent divergence between tissue and blood was lower than expected in non-neoplastic patients but higher than expected in all gliomas, particularly low-grade gliomas. Small numbers underpinned the group comparisons: several glioblastoma patients, three low-grade glioma patients and three non-neoplastic patients. Patients with low tissue-blood divergence were marked by a signature set of shared blood CDR3 motifs, and that set was depleted in highly divergent patients. Tissue and blood shared very few CDR3 sequences, a result attributed to high CDR3 diversity and limited sampling.

Immediately after resection, surgical brain or tumor specimens were cryofrozen in liquid nitrogen, and peripheral blood cells were collected at the same time. Inclusive of the bounding cysteine and phenylalanine, the CDR3 is 17 residues long. The retained sequence is limited to the CDR3, 51 bases, with the frame set at the first base. V loses 4 bases at its end and J loses 6 bases; junction bases beyond the gene matches: 9. The germline V gene encodes CDR1 MDHEN and CDR2 SYDVKM. This sequence was found in a human donor with low-grade glioma or glioblastoma, undergoing nonglioma brain surgery, or in good health (not recorded which). The sample taken for sequencing was glioma tissue, nonneoplastic brain tissue, or PBMCs (not recorded which). The chain couples TRBV28 to TRBJ2-1; TRBD2 matches 13 bases in the middle. The bases read TGTGCCAGCAGTTCGGAACTAGCGGGAGGGCCACGCAATGAGCAGTTCTTC. This encodes CASSSELAGGPRNEQFF.